The source of this T cell receptor beta chain is a study of control samples from healthy donors and cancer patients. Profiled with immunoSEQ multiplex PCR; TCRdb holds only in-frame clones, not every one. This sample has around 110,000 clones; 88% occur once, and the top ten carry 2% to 2.5%. Germline CDR1 reads MGHDK; CDR2 reads SYGVNS. The CDR3 has 16 amino acids. Losses at the gene ends were 4 bases for V and 2 bases for J; bases not matched to a gene: 5. The V and J genes are TRBV25-1 and TRBJ1-5; 10 bases align to TRBD1. The receptor was isolated from a woman between 65 and 79 years old in good health. Sequencing was carried out using blood. CDR3 in amino acids: CASSGAGQGGNQPQHF. CDR3 nucleotide sequence: TGTGCCAGCAGTGGGGCCGGACAGGGGGGCAATCAGCCCCAGCATTTT.